Sequencing of this T cell receptor beta chain was carried out in a study of shared clonotypes between healthy human individuals. Background on the study: The study used three CD4 naive, three CD4 memory, two CD8 naive and one CD8 memory plate per donor.

The study drew its donors from healthy HIV-negative adults without recent acute infections or vaccinations. Clones were sequenced by immunoSEQ multiplex PCR, and TCRdb holds only the in-frame ones, with some missing. The top ten hold 11% of the sample, which has some 200,000 clones, over 50% seen once. Findings of the study overall: An effect of sequencing depth on clonotype sharing among donors was expected.

As concerns this clone: The antigen is not known.

Looked up from germline, CDR1 is SGHRS and CDR2 is YFSETQ. This CDR3 contains 12 residues. V was shortened by 4 bases and J by 3 bases, with 8 bases between the two germline ends. The chain recombines TRBV5-1 with TRBJ2-7; D not certain. The sample taken for sequencing was memory CD4+ T cells sorted from blood. As to subset: CD45RA-negative fraction. The clonotype comes from a man aged 30 to 39 in good health. The CDR3 protein is CASSGRFYEQYF. CDR3 bases: TGCGCCAGCAGCGGGCGCTTCTACGAGCAGTACTTC.